A selection of T cell receptor beta chains follows, all from one sample in a study of OX40 agonist ivuxolimab in advanced cancers. Profiling relied on immunoSEQ multiplex PCR, and the TCRdb table lists in-frame clones only, not all of them. This repertoire shows 60,000 to 75,000 clones, around 93% found once; its top ten account for around 4%. The specimen comprised CD4+ or CD8+ T cells sorted from blood, sampled in a trial of the OX40 agonist ivuxolimab. Receptors were obtained from an adult with an advanced solid tumor such as melanoma, head and neck, liver or kidney cancer. Each CDR3 is given with its conserved first and last residue. Fields, in order: V gene, J gene, clone size, D gene, CDR3 DNA, CDR3 protein. D genes are given only for firm matches. Some rows have no size entry. The others give once, few or many, or a class for an expanded clone.

V: TRBV5-6
J: TRBJ2-7
size: -
D: -
DNA: TGTGCCAGCAGCTTAGGCTACGAGCAGTACTTC
CDR3: CASSLGYEQYF

V: TRBV29-1
J: TRBJ2-1
size: -
D: -
DNA: TGCAGCGTTGGGGCGAACTCCTACAATGAGCAGTTCTTC
CDR3: CSVGANSYNEQFF

V: TRBV9
J: TRBJ2-2
size: once
D: -
DNA: TGTGCCAGCAGCGTAGTGGGTGGGCTCCTGAACACCGGGGAGCTGTTTTTT
CDR3: CASSVVGGLLNTGELFF

V: TRBV9
J: TRBJ2-2
size: -
D: -
DNA: TGTGCCAGCAGCGTAGAAGTTCGGAACACCGGGGAGCTGTTTTTT
CDR3: CASSVEVRNTGELFF

V: TRBV9
J: TRBJ2-1
size: -
D: TRBD2
DNA: TGTGCCAGCAGCGCAACCCTAACTAGCGGGAGCTCCTACAATGAGCAGTTCTTC
CDR3: CASSATLTSGSSYNEQFF

V: TRBV7-9
J: TRBJ2-5
size: -
D: -
DNA: TGTGCCAGCAGCCCCCCGAGGGGGTCGGTGTCGGAGACCCAGTACTTC
CDR3: CASSPPRGSVSETQYF

V: TRBV27
J: TRBJ1-6
size: few
D: -
DNA: TGTGCCAGCGGGTTGACAGCCTATTCACCCCTCCACTTT
CDR3: CASGLTAYSPLHF

V: TRBV27
J: TRBJ1-1
size: few
D: TRBD1
DNA: TGTGCCAGCAGTTTAATAGGGGGCGCAGTCACTGAAGCTTTCTTT
CDR3: CASSLIGGAVTEAFF

V: TRBV7-2
J: TRBJ1-2
size: few
D: -
DNA: TGTGCCAGCAGCTCCCAGGGGCCCGGACCGTCCAGCTATGGCTACACCTTC
CDR3: CASSSQGPGPSSYGYTF

V: TRBV7-9
J: TRBJ2-1
size: -
D: TRBD2
DNA: TGTGCCAGCAGCTTAGAGGGCCAGCGGGGATACAATGAGCAGTTCTTC
CDR3: CASSLEGQRGYNEQFF

V: TRBV6-4
J: TRBJ1-6
size: -
D: -
DNA: TGTGCCACCTACAGCCCTGAAGGGGCGGAGGCTAGCTCCTATAATTCACCCCTCCACTTT
CDR3: CATYSPEGAEASSYNSPLHF

V: TRBV19
J: TRBJ1-1
size: -
D: -
DNA: TGTGCCAGTAGTATTAGCGGTACAGGGAGGACTGAAGCTTTCTTT
CDR3: CASSISGTGRTEAFF

V: TRBV6-6
J: TRBJ2-1
size: -
D: TRBD2
DNA: TGTGCCAGCAGGTACCTGCCGGCGGGAGTGTACAATGAGCAGTTCTTC
CDR3: CASRYLPAGVYNEQFF

V: TRBV10-2
J: TRBJ2-5
size: -
D: TRBD1
DNA: TGCGCCAGCAGTGAGGGGGGGACAGGGGGTTGGGAGACCCAGTACTTC
CDR3: CASSEGGTGGWETQYF

V: TRBV28
J: TRBJ2-7
size: -
D: -
DNA: TGTGCCACCAGTCTAACCTACGAGCAGTACTTC
CDR3: CATSLTYEQYF

V: TRBV5-4
J: TRBJ2-2
size: -
D: -
DNA: TGTGCCAGCAGCTTGGTAACTAGGCCCGGGGAGCTGTTTTTT
CDR3: CASSLVTRPGELFF

V: TRBV9
J: TRBJ1-4
size: -
D: TRBD1
DNA: TGTGCCAGCAGCGTAGAGGGGACAGCAAATGAAAAACTGTTTTTT
CDR3: CASSVEGTANEKLFF

V: TRBV15
J: TRBJ2-7
size: -
D: TRBD1
DNA: TGTGCCACCGTAAACTCGGACAGGGGCATCTCCTACGAGCAGTACTTC
CDR3: CATVNSDRGISYEQYF

V: TRBV7-8
J: TRBJ1-2
size: -
D: TRBD1
DNA: TGTGCCAGCAGCTTAGTTGGGACAGGGTTTAGTGGCTACACCTTC
CDR3: CASSLVGTGFSGYTF

V: TRBV9
J: TRBJ1-1
size: once
D: -
DNA: TGTGCCAGCAGCGTAGGGCAGGGAGGGAACACTGAAGCTTTCTTT
CDR3: CASSVGQGGNTEAFF

V: TRBV4-2
J: TRBJ2-5
size: -
D: -
DNA: TGTGCCAGCAGCCAAGATGTACGGGAATTCCAAGAGACCCAGTACTTC
CDR3: CASSQDVREFQETQYF

V: TRBV4-1
J: TRBJ2-1
size: -
D: -
DNA: TGCGCCAGCAGCCAAGATGTGGGCGGGACGGGTATCTATGAGCAGTTCTTC
CDR3: CASSQDVGGTGIYEQFF

V: TRBV19
J: TRBJ2-1
size: -
D: -
DNA: TGTGCCAGTCAAACAACCGCCTGGGCAGATAACAATGAGCAGTTCTTC
CDR3: CASQTTAWADNNEQFF

V: TRBV6-5
J: TRBJ2-2
size: -
D: -
DNA: TGTGCCAGCAGTTACCCAGGCACCGGGGAGCTGTTTTTT
CDR3: CASSYPGTGELFF

V: TRBV15
J: TRBJ1-5
size: -
D: -
DNA: TGTGCCACCAGCAGAGATGGGGCCTCGATCATGGGCAATCAGCCCCAGCATTTT
CDR3: CATSRDGASIMGNQPQHF

V: TRBV30
J: TRBJ1-3
size: -
D: -
DNA: TGTGCCTGGACCCGAGAATGGACCATATATTTT
CDR3: CAWTREWTIYF

V: TRBV9
J: TRBJ2-5
size: -
D: TRBD1
DNA: TGTGCCAGCAGCGTAGTAGTGACAGGGGGCTTAGAGACCCAGTACTTC
CDR3: CASSVVVTGGLETQYF

V: TRBV27
J: TRBJ2-1
size: -
D: TRBD2
DNA: TGTGCCAGCAGCTACCAGACTAGCCCGACCTACAATGAGCAGTTCTTC
CDR3: CASSYQTSPTYNEQFF

V: TRBV11-2
J: TRBJ1-2
size: once
D: -
DNA: TGTGCCAGCAGCCCCCCTCCACGATCGGCGCAAGGTGGCTACACCTTC
CDR3: CASSPPPRSAQGGYTF

V: TRBV28
J: TRBJ2-3
size: -
D: TRBD2
DNA: TGTGCCAGCAGTTTAGCGGGGGAGGGAGATACGCAGTATTTT
CDR3: CASSLAGEGDTQYF

V: TRBV11-2
J: TRBJ1-1
size: -
D: -
DNA: TGTGCCAGCGGTACAGGGCGTACCACTGAAGCTTTCTTT
CDR3: CASGTGRTTEAFF

V: TRBV7-6
J: TRBJ2-2
size: -
D: -
DNA: TGTGCCAGCAGCTTAGGGACCGGGGAGCTGTTTTTT
CDR3: CASSLGTGELFF

V: TRBV2
J: TRBJ2-7
size: -
D: -
DNA: TGTGCCAGCAGTGAATTGGGCGAGCAGTACTTC
CDR3: CASSELGEQYF

V: TRBV27
J: TRBJ1-5
size: -
D: -
DNA: TGTGCCAGCAGTTTATCGAGGGCTTGGGGGGCGGATCAGCCCCAGCATTTT
CDR3: CASSLSRAWGADQPQHF

V: TRBV5-5
J: TRBJ1-2
size: -
D: -
DNA: TGTGCCAGCAGCTTGGTGGCCGGGAGTTTCTATGGCTACACCTTC
CDR3: CASSLVAGSFYGYTF

V: TRBV28
J: TRBJ1-2
size: once
D: -
DNA: TGTGCCAGCGGCCAGGGGACGGGGTATGGCTACACCTTC
CDR3: CASGQGTGYGYTF

V: TRBV29-1
J: TRBJ2-7
size: few
D: TRBD2
DNA: TGCAGCGTCCTCCCAACTAGCGGGAGTTCCTACGAGCAGTACTTC
CDR3: CSVLPTSGSSYEQYF

V: TRBV27
J: TRBJ1-1
size: -
D: -
DNA: TGTGCCAGCAGTCGCTTAGGGACGGGAGAAGCTTTCTTT
CDR3: CASSRLGTGEAFF

V: TRBV19
J: TRBJ1-1
size: -
D: TRBD1
DNA: TGTGCCAGTAGTCGCGACAGGGCTTACACTGAAGCTTTCTTT
CDR3: CASSRDRAYTEAFF

V: TRBV30
J: TRBJ2-2
size: -
D: TRBD2
DNA: TGTGCCTGGAGTGTAGGGGAGCGGGGGGTATCACACCGGGGAGCTGTTTTT
CDR3: CAWSVGERGVSHRGAVF

V: TRBV27
J: TRBJ1-3
size: -
D: -
DNA: TGTGCCAGCAGTACATGGACAGATCCTGGAAACACCATATATTTT
CDR3: CASSTWTDPGNTIYF

V: TRBV7-3
J: TRBJ2-2
size: few
D: -
DNA: TGTGCCAGCAGCGCTGCTGGCCAAGAGCTGTTTTTT
CDR3: CASSAAGQELFF

V: TRBV13
J: TRBJ2-7
size: -
D: -
DNA: TGTGCCAGCAGCTTGGGCGGCAGCCTCCGGTCCGACGAGCAGTACTTC
CDR3: CASSLGGSLRSDEQYF

V: TRBV27
J: TRBJ1-1
size: -
D: -
DNA: TGTGCCAGCAGTTTGAGGCAGGGGAACACTGAAGCTTTCTTT
CDR3: CASSLRQGNTEAFF

V: TRBV27
J: TRBJ2-1
size: -
D: TRBD2
DNA: TGTGCCAGCAACCCCGGGAGGGCCCCCCTGAGCTCCTACAATGAGCAGTTCTTC
CDR3: CASNPGRAPLSSYNEQFF

V: TRBV6-1
J: TRBJ1-5
size: once
D: TRBD1
DNA: TGTGCCAGCAGCCCAGACAGGGTGGGCAATCAGCCCCAGCATTTT
CDR3: CASSPDRVGNQPQHF

V: TRBV7-6
J: TRBJ2-1
size: -
D: TRBD2
DNA: TGTGCCAGCAAGACTAGCGGGCCCTACAATGAGCAGTTCTTC
CDR3: CASKTSGPYNEQFF

V: TRBV7-2
J: TRBJ2-3
size: -
D: -
DNA: TGTGCCAGCTGCTTAGATTGGGGAGTGACAGATACGCAGTATTTT
CDR3: CASCLDWGVTDTQYF

V: TRBV2
J: TRBJ2-1
size: -
D: TRBD2
DNA: TGTGCCAGCACCCCTTCGGGGGAGGGAGCGAGTGAGCAGTTCTTC
CDR3: CASTPSGEGASEQFF

V: TRBV7-9
J: TRBJ2-3
size: -
D: TRBD2
DNA: TGTGCCAGCAGAGTCGGGACTAGCGGATCCCTCTCTAGCACAGATACGCAGTATTTT
CDR3: CASRVGTSGSLSSTDTQYF

V: TRBV27
J: TRBJ2-1
size: few
D: -
DNA: TGTGCCAGCAGTTTAGTGGGACCCGGAAACGGTGAGCAGTTCTTC
CDR3: CASSLVGPGNGEQFF

V: TRBV6-4
J: TRBJ2-3
size: -
D: TRBD2
DNA: TGTGCCAGCAGTGAACTAGCGGGGGGGCTAGATACGCAGTATTTT
CDR3: CASSELAGGLDTQYF

V: TRBV5-1
J: TRBJ2-1
size: -
D: -
DNA: TGCGCCAGCAGTTTTGGGGTAGGGAGCTCCTACAATGAGCAGTTCTTC
CDR3: CASSFGVGSSYNEQFF